Below are 29 T cell receptor beta chains sequenced from a single sample in a study of blood T cells in healthy people across ages. A second PCR of roughly 7 to 11 cycles used a sample-barcoded 5' primer and a J-beta primer mix. TCRdb redid the calling of the 5' RACE reads with MiXCR, one entry per CDR3 protein. The sample holds approximately 820,000 distinct CDR3 sequences, under 45% seen once. Sequencing was carried out using blood. All receptors come from a man aged 60-69 years in good health.

This clonotype was picked up a small number of times. The chain combines TRBV7-2 with TRBJ2-7, with unresolved D. CDR1 SGHTA and CDR2 FQGNSA come from the germline V gene. This CDR3 is 14 amino acids long. V dropped 3 bases and J dropped 3 bases, with 12 bases sitting between them. Here the CDR3 reads CASSLGSALYEQYF. The CDR3, as DNA: TGTGCCAGCAGCTTGGGCAGTGCGCTCTACGAGCAGTACTTC.

The CDR3 loop is CASSPSLARNEQFF. The CDR3 region has the DNA TGTGCCAGCAGTCCTTCCCTAGCCCGCAATGAGCAGTTCTTC. The chain joins TRBV6-6 to TRBJ2-1; possibly TRBD2 for D (5 bases). This CDR3 region has 14 residues. Trimming stripped 5 bases from V and 6 bases from J, with 14 bases between. CDR1 is MNHNY, CDR2 SVGAGI, per germline (reference sequence).

The chain employs TRBV7-9 and TRBJ2-2, with TRBD2 as a possible D gene (6 bases). Per the germline V gene, CDR1 is SEHNR and CDR2 is FQNEAQ (reference sequence). CDR3 length: 16 residues. Deletions cut 3 bases from V and 0 bases from J, with 11 bases between. This CDR3 reads CASSFALATNTGELFF. The CDR3 nucleotides read TGTGCCAGCAGCTTCGCACTAGCCACGAACACCGGGGAGCTGTTTTTT.

The chain joins TRBV18 to TRBJ2-1; D is possibly TRBD2 (5 bases). CDR3 size: 16 residues. Germline loops: CDR1 KGHSH, CDR2 LQKENI. V gave up 5 bases and J gave up 4 bases, with 18 bases separating them. CDR3 sequence: CASSSRVGLKYNEQFF. In DNA, the CDR3 is TGTGCCAGCTCATCCAGAGTAGGACTGAAGTACAATGAGCAGTTCTTC.

J is TRBJ2-3 and V is TRBV12-3 or TRBV12-4; 8 nucleotides line up with TRBD2. This CDR3 has 15 residues. The junction had 8 bases not matched to a gene; V was cut back by 7 bases and J by 2 bases. The CDR3 DNA is TGTGCCAGCATGTGGAGCGGGGGCTTCACAGATACGCAGTATTTT. It codes for CASMWSGGFTDTQYF.

The rearrangement uses TRBV14 and TRBJ2-5; no definite D call. V lost 6 bases and J lost 11, with 19 bases in between. Germline values: CDR1 SGHDN, CDR2 FVKESK. The CDR3 is made up of 13 amino acids. Here the CDR3 reads CASSLSGGQEQYF. The CDR3 nucleotides are TGTGCCAGCAGTCTATCCGGCGGCCAGGAGCAGTACTTC.

A remark on this clonotype: Here the CDR3 omits its conserved ending phenylalanine or tryptophan, so a read error is the likely source. This sequence joins TRBV2 and TRBJ1-5; no definite D call. V was clipped by 0 bases and J by 4 bases, with 10 bases between them. Germline-derived CDR1 and CDR2 are SNHLY and FYNNEI. There are 15 residues in the CDR3. This chain's CDR3 is CASSEAQTDNQPQHL. The CDR3 region has the DNA TGTGCCAGCAGTGAAGCCCAAACAGATAATCAGCCCCAGCATTTA.

The rearrangement links TRBV13 to TRBJ2-3; 8 bases match TRBD1. This CDR3 has 15 amino acids. Germline assignment: CDR1 PRHDT and CDR2 FYEKMQ (reference sequence). After removal of 5 bases from V and 2 bases from J, the junction contained 6 bases not matched to a gene. The CDR3: CASSNQGAYTDTQYF. CDR3 bases: TGTGCCAGCAGCAACCAGGGGGCTTACACAGATACGCAGTATTTT.

This clonotype was found a few times. CDR3 protein: CASSNTGGEGANVLTF. For the CDR3, the DNA is TGTGCCAGCAGCAACACAGGGGGCGAGGGGGCCAACGTCCTGACTTTC. V usage is TRBV9 and J usage is TRBJ2-6, with 9 nucleotides matching TRBD1. Germline loops: CDR1 SGDLS, CDR2 YYNGEE. V gave up 4 bases and J gave up 4 bases; unmatched junction bases: 6. This CDR3 has 16 amino acids.

This clonotype was counted a few times. The chain links TRBV6-6 to TRBJ1-2; 11 positions agree with TRBD1. Germline V gene sequence: CDR1 MNHNY, CDR2 SVGAGI (reference sequence). The trim removed 8 bases at V and 7 bases at J, leaving 6 bases unmatched. The CDR3 runs 13 residues. The CDR3 DNA is TGTGCCAGCGGGGGACAGGGGGTCGTTGGCTACACCTTC. Its translation is CASGGQGVVGYTF.

The V call is TRBV9, the J call TRBJ2-1; TRBD1 aligns across 9 bases. This CDR3 is built from 16 residues. In germline, CDR1 is SGDLS, CDR2 YYNGEE. J gave up 4 bases and V 2 bases, and 7 bases lay outside the gene matches. This CDR3 is CASSVTTGTGYNEQFF. CDR3 DNA: TGTGCCAGCAGCGTCACCACCGGGACAGGGTACAATGAGCAGTTCTTC.

This clonotype was counted only a few times. The CDR3: CASSLGFNEQFF. The CDR3 nucleotides are TGTGCCAGCAGCTTGGGGTTCAATGAGCAGTTCTTC. V and J are TRBV5-6 and TRBJ2-1; D not certain. Germline values: CDR1 SGHDT, CDR2 YYEEEE. CDR3 length equals 12 residues. V was shortened by 0 bases and J by 6 bases, with 4 bases between the two germline ends.

The genes are TRBV20-1 and TRBJ2-5; a possible D gene is TRBD1 (6 bases). The CDR3 length is 13 residues. Trimming took 4 bases from V and 5 from J, leaving 14 bases between them. Germline V CDR1 and CDR2: DFQATT, SNEGSKA (reference sequence). The CDR3 is CSAITGSHETQYF. The CDR3 nucleotides are TGCAGTGCTATTACAGGGTCACACGAGACCCAGTACTTC.

The chain joins TRBV3-1 to TRBJ2-1; 9 nucleotides align to TRBD2. CDR1 and CDR2 from the germline V gene are LGHDT and YNNKEL (reference sequence). V was clipped by 3 bases and J by 2 bases; unmatched bases: 5. The CDR3 sequence is 16 residues long. Here the CDR3 DNA reads TGTGCCAGCAGCCAGCGGGGGGGCCGGGCCTACAATGAGCAGTTCTTC. The encoded protein is CASSQRGGRAYNEQFF.

The chain carries TRBV6-1 and TRBJ2-4; 8 positions agree with TRBD1. Germline V gene sequence: CDR1 MNHNS, CDR2 SASEGT. CDR3 length equals 20 residues. Trimming took 2 bases from V and 1 from J; bases not matched to a gene: 16. CDR3 protein: CASSERSTGVGLMAKNIQYF. CDR3 DNA: TGTGCCAGCAGTGAAAGGTCGACAGGGGTCGGATTAATGGCCAAAAACATTCAGTACTTC.

This chain links TRBV9 with TRBJ2-1; the match to TRBD1 covers 7 bases. There are 15 residues in the CDR3. Germline V lookup: CDR1 SGDLS, CDR2 YYNGEE. Unmatched junction bases numbered 8, after V lost 2 bases and J lost 6 bases. CDR3: CASSVPGQISNEQFF. The CDR3 region has the DNA TGTGCCAGCAGCGTTCCGGGACAGATATCCAATGAGCAGTTCTTC.

This chain joins TRBV5-1 and TRBJ2-2; 12 bases are a match to TRBD2. The CDR3 loop spans 15 amino acids. The germline CDR1 and CDR2 sequences are SGHRS and YFSETQ. The V segment lost 6 bases and the J segment 4 bases; nucleotides outside the gene matches: 4. The CDR3 loop is CASKPSGGATGELFF. CDR3 DNA: TGCGCCAGCAAACCTAGCGGGGGGGCCACCGGGGAGCTGTTTTTT.

This clonotype has a single count. This chain connects TRBV27 to TRBJ2-1; unclear D gene. Trimming removed 5 bases at V and 0 bases at J, with 17 bases between. Germline V gives CDR1 MNHEY, CDR2 SMNVEV (reference sequence). This CDR3 contains 17 residues. CDR3 DNA: TGTGCCAGCAGTCCTAACCTCTGGGTCAGCTCCTACAATGAGCAGTTCTTC. Encoded protein: CASSPNLWVSSYNEQFF.

This clonotype occurred once. J is TRBJ1-1 and V is TRBV30; TRBD1 aligns across 7 bases. CDR3 length equals 14 residues. Trimming removed 3 bases from V and 6 bases from J; junction bases left unmatched: 10. Per germline, CDR1 GTSNPN and CDR2 SVGIG (reference sequence). This CDR3 is CAWRKNNRGSEAFF. The CDR3 DNA sequence: TGTGCCTGGAGGAAAAACAACAGGGGTTCTGAAGCTTTCTTT.

The V and J genes are TRBV30 and TRBJ2-7; 15 bases match TRBD2. CDR3 size: 16 residues. Germline loops: CDR1 GTSNPN, CDR2 SVGIG (reference sequence). V lost 5 bases to trimming and J lost 2 bases; unmatched junction nucleotides: 7. The CDR3 DNA reads as TGTGCCTGGGCCACGGGACTAGCGGGGGGAACCTACGAGCAGTACTTC. Translation gives CAWATGLAGGTYEQYF.

This chain joins TRBV12-3 or TRBV12-4 and TRBJ1-2, with 8 bases fitting TRBD1. The CDR3 length is 14 residues. The trim removed 6 bases at V and 5 bases at J, leaving 8 bases unmatched. CDR3 amino acids: CASRRTGTYYGYTF. CDR3 nucleotide sequence: TGTGCCAGCAGGCGGACAGGGACCTATTATGGCTACACCTTC.

J is TRBJ1-2 and V is TRBV27, with D maybe TRBD1 (6 bases). The CDR3 is made up of 15 amino acids. Per germline, CDR1 MNHEY and CDR2 SMNVEV (reference sequence). With 5 bases removed from V and 6 bases from J, the gap between germline ends came to 19 bases. The CDR3: CASSPNKQGRDGYTF. Written as DNA, the CDR3 is TGTGCCAGCAGTCCAAACAAACAGGGAAGGGATGGCTACACCTTC.

The genes are TRBV5-1 and TRBJ2-1, with 11 positions matching TRBD1. With V trimmed by 4 bases and J by 6 bases, 6 bases remained unmatched. This CDR3 has 15 amino acids. Germline V lookup: CDR1 SGHRS, CDR2 YFSETQ. The CDR3: CASSTGQGGSNEQFF. In nucleotides, the CDR3 is TGCGCCAGCAGCACGGGACAGGGGGGGAGCAATGAGCAGTTCTTC. Drawing the rest from reference TRBV5-1 and TRBJ2-1, the complete variable domain is KAGVTQTPRYLIKTRGQQVTLSCSPISGHRSVSWYQQTPGQGLQFLFEYFSETQRNKGNFPGRFSGRQFSNSRSEMNVSTLELGDSALYLCASSTGQGGSNEQFFGPGTRLTVL.

The chain is built from TRBV2 and TRBJ2-2, with 11 bases matching TRBD1. Losses at the gene ends were 8 bases for V and 3 bases for J; bases not matched to a gene: 8. Looked up from germline, CDR1 is SNHLY and CDR2 is FYNNEI. This CDR3 comprises 16 residues. In DNA, the CDR3 is TGTGCCAGCGGAAACCGGGACAGGGGGTACACCGGGGAGCTGTTTTTT. Amino acids: CASGNRDRGYTGELFF.

The V gene is TRBV12-3 or TRBV12-4, the J gene TRBJ1-5; 10 nucleotides line up with TRBD1. This CDR3 contains 15 residues. The V and J ends lost 7 bases and 3 bases, in that order; junction bases with no gene match: 6. DNA of the CDR3: TGTGCCAGCATCCCGGGACAGGGGCTCAATCAGCCCCAGCATTTT. Its protein product is CASIPGQGLNQPQHF.

The chain carries TRBV6-1 and TRBJ1-2, with 9 bases identical to TRBD1. Looked up from germline, CDR1 is MNHNS and CDR2 is SASEGT. V dropped 6 bases and J dropped 6; count of bases not matched to a gene: 11. This CDR3 is built from 15 residues. CDR3 sequence: CASRGRQGGGNGYTF. CDR3 bases: TGTGCCAGCAGGGGCAGACAGGGGGGCGGTAATGGCTACACCTTC.

V is TRBV12-3 or TRBV12-4 and J is TRBJ1-1, with 7 bases matching TRBD1. J was trimmed by 4 bases and V by 7 bases; bases with no gene match: 9. The CDR3 totals 14 residues. The CDR3 spells CASTPTGPVTEAFF. The DNA of the CDR3 is TGTGCCAGCACCCCGACAGGGCCGGTCACTGAAGCTTTCTTT.

This chain connects TRBV5-1 to TRBJ2-7, with 9 bases that match TRBD1. Gene TRBJ2-5 matches the end of the DNA better, so the J call may be wrong. Germline CDR1 reads SGHRS; CDR2 reads YFSETQ. This CDR3 comprises 15 residues. The CDR3 loop is CASSLTGGRSETQYF. Written as DNA, the CDR3 is TGCGCCAGCAGCTTGACAGGGGGCCGGAGCGAGACCCAGTACTTC.

The J gene is TRBJ1-2, the V gene TRBV6-6; D not resolved. V lost 6 bases and J 8 bases, leaving 16 bases between the germline ends. CDR1 is MNHNY, CDR2 SVGAGI, per germline (reference sequence). CDR3 length: 13 amino acids. This CDR3 reads CASREVPSSGYTF. CDR3 coding DNA: TGTGCCAGCAGGGAAGTACCCTCTAGCGGCTACACCTTC.